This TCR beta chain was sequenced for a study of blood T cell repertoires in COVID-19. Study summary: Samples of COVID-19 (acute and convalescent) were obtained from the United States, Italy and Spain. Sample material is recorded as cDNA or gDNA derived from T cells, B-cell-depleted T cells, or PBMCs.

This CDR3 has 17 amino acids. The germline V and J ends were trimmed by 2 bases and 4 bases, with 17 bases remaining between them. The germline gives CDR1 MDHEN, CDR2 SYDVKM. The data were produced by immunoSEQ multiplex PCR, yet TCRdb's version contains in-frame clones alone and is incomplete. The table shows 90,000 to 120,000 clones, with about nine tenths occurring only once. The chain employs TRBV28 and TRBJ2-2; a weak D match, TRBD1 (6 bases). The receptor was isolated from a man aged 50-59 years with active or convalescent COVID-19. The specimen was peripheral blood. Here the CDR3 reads CASSLGGTGSRTGELFF. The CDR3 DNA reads TGTGCCAGCAGTTTAGGGGGCACAGGGTCTCGCACCGGGGAGCTGTTTTTT.